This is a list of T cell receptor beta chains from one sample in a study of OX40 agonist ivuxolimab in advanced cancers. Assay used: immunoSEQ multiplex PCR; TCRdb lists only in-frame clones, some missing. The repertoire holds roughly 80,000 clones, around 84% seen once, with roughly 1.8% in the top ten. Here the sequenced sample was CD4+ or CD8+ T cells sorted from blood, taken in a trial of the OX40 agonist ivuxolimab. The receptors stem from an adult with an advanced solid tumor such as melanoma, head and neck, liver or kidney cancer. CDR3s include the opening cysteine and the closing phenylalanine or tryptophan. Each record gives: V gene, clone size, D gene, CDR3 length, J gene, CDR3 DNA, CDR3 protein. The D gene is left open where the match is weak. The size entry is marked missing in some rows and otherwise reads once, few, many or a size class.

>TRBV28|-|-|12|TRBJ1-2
TGTGCCAGCAGTTTCCTCAACTATGGCTACACCTTC
CASSFLNYGYTF
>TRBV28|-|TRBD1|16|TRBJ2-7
TGTGCCAGCAGTTTATGGGGACAGGGGTTTAGCCACGAGCAGTACTTC
CASSLWGQGFSHEQYF
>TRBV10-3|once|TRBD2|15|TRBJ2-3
TGTGCCATCAGTGAGTACCAAGCGGGGACAGATACGCAGTATTTT
CAISEYQAGTDTQYF
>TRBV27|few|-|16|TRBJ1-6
TGTGCCAGCAGCCCGAGCCCGGGGTTCTATAATTCACCCCTCCACTTT
CASSPSPGFYNSPLHF
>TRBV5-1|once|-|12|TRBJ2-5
TGCGCCAGCAGCTTAGAGCAAGAGACCCAGTACTTC
CASSLEQETQYF
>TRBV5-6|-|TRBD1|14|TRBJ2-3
TGTGCCAGCACCTGGACAGGGGTCACAGATACGCAGTATTTT
CASTWTGVTDTQYF
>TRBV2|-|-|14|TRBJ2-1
TGTGCCAGCCACGGGGCGACCCTCGGGATGGAGCAGTTCTTC
CASHGATLGMEQFF
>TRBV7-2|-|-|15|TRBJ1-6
TGTGCCAGCAGCTTAGGTAGCAGCCAGAATTCACCCCTCCACTTT
CASSLGSSQNSPLHF
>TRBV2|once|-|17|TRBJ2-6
TGTGCCAGCAGTGAGGCGGAGCCCAGCTCTGGGGCCAACGTCCTGACTTTC
CASSEAEPSSGANVLTF
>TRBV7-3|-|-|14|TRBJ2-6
TGTGCCAGCAGCCCCCAGCGAGCCGGCAACGTCCTGACTTTC
CASSPQRAGNVLTF
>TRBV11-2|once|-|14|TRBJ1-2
TGTGCCAGCAGCTTAGATCGGACTATCTATGGCTACACCTTC
CASSLDRTIYGYTF
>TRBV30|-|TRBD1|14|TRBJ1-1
TGTGCCTGCCCCCGGGACAGGGGACGGACTGAAGCTTTCTTT
CACPRDRGRTEAFF
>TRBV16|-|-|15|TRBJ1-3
TGTGCCAGCAGCCAATCCGTGCCCTCTGGAAACACCATATATTTT
CASSQSVPSGNTIYF
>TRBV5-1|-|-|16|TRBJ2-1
TGCGCCAGCAGCTTGGACAGGCCAACCTCCTACAATGAGCAGTTCTTC
CASSLDRPTSYNEQFF
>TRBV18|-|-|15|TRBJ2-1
TGTGCCAGCTCACCACTAGGGAACAACTACAATGAGCAGTTCTTC
CASSPLGNNYNEQFF
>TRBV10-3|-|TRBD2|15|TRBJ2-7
TGTGCCATCAGTGGTCGCGGGGGTCCGGCGCACGAGCAGTACTTC
CAISGRGGPAHEQYF
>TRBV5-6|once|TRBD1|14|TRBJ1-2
TGTGCCAGCAGCCCTCTAGGGGGACAGGGTGGCTACACCTTC
CASSPLGGQGGYTF
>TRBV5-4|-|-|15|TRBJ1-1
TGTGCCAGCAGCTTGGCCGCAGGTTTGGGCACTGAAGCTTTCTTT
CASSLAAGLGTEAFF
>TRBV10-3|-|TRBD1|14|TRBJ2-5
TGTGCCATCAGTGTTGGACAGGAGACAGAGACCCAGTACTTC
CAISVGQETETQYF
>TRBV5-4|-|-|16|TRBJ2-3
TGTGCCAGCAGCGTAAAGGGGGACCCTAGCACAGATACGCAGTATTTT
CASSVKGDPSTDTQYF
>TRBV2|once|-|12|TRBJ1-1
TGTGCCAGCAAAGTTGGGGGGACTGAAGCTTTCTTT
CASKVGGTEAFF
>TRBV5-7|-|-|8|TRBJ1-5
TGTATGGGTCAGCCCCAGCATTTT
CMGQPQHF
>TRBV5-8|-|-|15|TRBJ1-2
TGTGCCAGCAGCCCTCTGGGCAGGGAAGACTATGGCTACACCTTC
CASSPLGREDYGYTF
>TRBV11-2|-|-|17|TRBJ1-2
TGTGCCAGCAGCTTAGGAACGGGTAGAGGTCCTAACTATGGCTACACCTTC
CASSLGTGRGPNYGYTF
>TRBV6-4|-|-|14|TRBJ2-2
TGTGCCAGCAGTCTAGACACTTACACCGGGGAGCTGTTTTTT
CASSLDTYTGELFF
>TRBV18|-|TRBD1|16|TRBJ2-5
TGTGCCAGCTCACAAAATCCGGGACAGGGAGGAGAGACCCAGTACTTC
CASSQNPGQGGETQYF
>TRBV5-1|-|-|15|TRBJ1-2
TGCGCCAGCAGCTTGAGTAGGGACGGTGGTGGCGGCTACACCTTC
CASSLSRDGGGGYTF
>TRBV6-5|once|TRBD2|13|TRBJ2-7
TGTGCCAGTAGCGGGGGGAGCTCCTACGAGCAGTACTTC
CASSGGSSYEQYF
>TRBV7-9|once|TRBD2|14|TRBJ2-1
TGTGCCAGCAGCCCAGGACTAGCGGGGCCTGAGCAGTTCTTC
CASSPGLAGPEQFF
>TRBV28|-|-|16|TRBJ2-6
TGTGCCAGCTCTTCCGATGCCTACTCTGGGGCCAACGTCCTGACTTTC
CASSSDAYSGANVLTF
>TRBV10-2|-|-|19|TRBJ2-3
TGCGCCAGCAGTGACCGCCGGGGCGGGCGGAAGACTAGCACAGATACGCAGTATTTT
CASSDRRGGRKTSTDTQYF
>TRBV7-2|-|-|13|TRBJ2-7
TGTGCCAGCAGCTTTCTAGCCAGGTACGAGCAGTACTTC
CASSFLARYEQYF
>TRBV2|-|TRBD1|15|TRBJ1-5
TGTGCCAGCAGTGGGACAGGGGGCAGCAATCAGCCCCAGCATTTT
CASSGTGGSNQPQHF
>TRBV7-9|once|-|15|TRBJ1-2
TGTGCCAGCAGCCCCGCAACGACCAACCCGTATGGCTACACCTTC
CASSPATTNPYGYTF
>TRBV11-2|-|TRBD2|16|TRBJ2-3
TGTGCCAGCAGTCCTCCTACCGGGACTAGTGGAGCTACGCAGTATTTT
CASSPPTGTSGATQYF
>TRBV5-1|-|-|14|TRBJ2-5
TGCGCCAGCAGCTTGGCCGGGGAGAGGGAGACCCAGTACTTC
CASSLAGERETQYF
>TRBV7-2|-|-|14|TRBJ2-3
TGTGCCAGCCTCTGGGGGGCTGGAGCTTTTACGCAGTATTTT
CASLWGAGAFTQYF
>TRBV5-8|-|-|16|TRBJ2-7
TGTGCCAGCAACCGGCGATGGTCCTCGGATGCCTACGAGCAGTACTTC
CASNRRWSSDAYEQYF
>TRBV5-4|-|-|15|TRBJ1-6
TGTGCCAGCAGCTTGGCCGGAGGGCTTAATTCACCCCTCCACTTT
CASSLAGGLNSPLHF